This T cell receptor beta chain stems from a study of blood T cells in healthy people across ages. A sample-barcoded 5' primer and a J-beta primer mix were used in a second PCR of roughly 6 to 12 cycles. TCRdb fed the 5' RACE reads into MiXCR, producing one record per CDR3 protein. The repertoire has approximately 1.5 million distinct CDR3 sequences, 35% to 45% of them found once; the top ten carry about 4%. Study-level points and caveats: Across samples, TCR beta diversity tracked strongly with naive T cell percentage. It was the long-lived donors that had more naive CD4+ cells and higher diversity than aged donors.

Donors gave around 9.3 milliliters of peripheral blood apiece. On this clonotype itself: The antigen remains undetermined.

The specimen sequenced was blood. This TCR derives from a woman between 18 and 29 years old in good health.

Written as DNA, the CDR3 is TGTGCCAGCAGTTCCGGGACAGGCCTACCTAACATTCAGTACTTC. It encodes CASSSGTGLPNIQYF. The chain is built from TRBV28 and TRBJ2-4; 8 bases agree with TRBD1. The CDR3 runs 15 residues. Germline CDR1 MDHEN, CDR2 SYDVKM. V shed 4 bases, J shed 7 bases, and the junction held 9 bases outside the gene matches.